This T cell receptor beta chain derives from a study of blood T cell repertoires in COVID-19. Study details: Sources were T cells, B-cell-depleted T cells, or PBMCs; the material itself was cDNA or gDNA.

Per germline, CDR1 GTSNPN and CDR2 SVGIG (reference sequence). The CDR3 is 13 residues long. Trimming cost V 3 bases and J 1 base, with 9 bases left between them. The method was immunoSEQ multiplex PCR; TCRdb's version includes in-frame clones alone and lacks a portion of them. Of about 140,000 clones in the sample, less than 80% were seen once. This receptor was taken from a man aged 55 to 70 with acute or convalescent COVID-19. The V call is TRBV30, the J call TRBJ1-1; maybe TRBD1 (5 bases). Sequences were obtained from peripheral blood. Here the CDR3 reads CAWRRGWNTEAFF. CDR3 bases: TGTGCCTGGAGAAGGGGTTGGAACACTGAAGCTTTCTTT.